Below, 17 T cell receptor beta chains from the same sample are listed, as sequenced in a study of PD-1 blockade in classical Hodgkin lymphoma. Libraries were prepared by immunoSEQ multiplex PCR; TCRdb keeps only in-frame clonotypes and omits some of them. The sample consists of 25,000 to 35,000 clones, approximately 90% of them appearing once. Time point described: newly diagnosed, previously untreated cHL patient sample. By magnetic negative selection, CD4+ T cells were purified from thawed PBMCs. Sequencing was done on a sample of CD4+ T cells from blood. The receptors originated from a human donor with classical Hodgkin lymphoma.

This chain connects TRBV29-1 to TRBJ2-5; possibly TRBD2 for D (6 bases). The germline V and J ends were trimmed by 1 base and 4 bases, with 10 bases remaining between them. The CDR3 extends over 13 amino acids. Germline values: CDR1 SQVTM, CDR2 ANQGSEA. CDR3 region: CSVEGRAAETQYF. The DNA for the CDR3 is TGCAGCGTTGAAGGGAGGGCAGCAGAGACCCAGTACTTC.

This clone was picked up a small number of times. This sequence joins TRBV7-6 and TRBJ1-5, with a possible D match to TRBD1 (5 bases). Germline V gene sequence: CDR1 SGHVS, CDR2 FNYEAQ. The germline V and J ends were trimmed by 4 bases and 5 bases, with 12 bases remaining between them. This CDR3 is 14 amino acids long. The CDR3 region is CASSSSGLHQPQHF. In DNA, the CDR3 is TGTGCCAGCAGCTCTTCAGGGCTTCATCAGCCCCAGCATTTT.

This rearrangement joins TRBV7-2 to TRBJ2-1, with D perhaps matching TRBD1 or TRBD2 (5 bases each). The CDR3 runs to 15 residues. Trimming stripped 5 bases from V and 8 bases from J, with 19 bases between. Germline values: CDR1 SGHTA, CDR2 FQGNSA. In DNA, the CDR3 is TGTGCCAGCAGCCAGGGACCGCCCCTGGTCGATGAGCAGTTCTTC. Protein: CASSQGPPLVDEQFF.

A single count supports this clone. V is TRBV14 and J is TRBJ2-5, with D unresolved. The germline V and J ends were trimmed by 1 base and 5 bases, with 8 bases remaining between them. Germline V gene sequence: CDR1 SGHDN, CDR2 FVKESK. The CDR3 runs to 13 residues. The CDR3 spells CASSQGFGETQYF. CDR3 coding DNA: TGTGCCAGCAGCCAAGGGTTCGGGGAGACCCAGTACTTC.

Note on this clone: In the same sample, other DNA sequences code for this CDR3. The chain links TRBV9 to TRBJ1-5; D may be TRBD1 (5 bases). Germline CDR1 is SGDLS and CDR2 is YYNGEE. The CDR3 has 15 residues. V was pared by 3 bases and J by 2 bases, with 12 bases between. CDR3 in DNA: TGTGCCAGCAGCGCCGGGACCTTGGGCAATCAGCCCCAGCATTTT. This translates into CASSAGTLGNQPQHF.

The J gene is TRBJ2-1, the V gene TRBV28; D might be TRBD1 (5 bases). Germline CDR1 is MDHEN and CDR2 is SYDVKM. Trimming stripped 5 bases from V and 0 bases from J, with 8 bases between. The CDR3 sequence is 14 residues long. The CDR3 DNA follows: TGTGCCAGCAGTCCCCAGGGCTCCTACAATGAGCAGTTCTTC. Protein sequence: CASSPQGSYNEQFF. Supplemented by reference TRBV28 and TRBJ2-1, the full variable domain reads DVKVTQSSRYLVKRTGEKVFLECVQDMDHENMFWYRQDPGLGLRLIYFSYDVKMKEKGDIPEGYSVSREKKERFSLILESASTNQTSMYLCASSPQGSYNEQFFGPGTRLTVL.

The V call is TRBV11-2, the J call TRBJ2-7; tentative D call: TRBD2 (5 bases). The CDR3 is 14 amino acids. Germline V gene lookup returns CDR1 SGHAT and CDR2 FQNNGV. The V end lost 5 bases, the J end lost 1 base, and 12 bases lay between the germline ends. In DNA, the CDR3 is TGTGCCAGCAGCCCCGCGGGCAGATCCTACGAGCAGTACGTC. It codes for CASSPAGRSYEQYV.

This chain joins TRBV29-1 and TRBJ2-2; D assignment may be TRBD1 or TRBD2 (6 bases each). Germline CDR1 is SQVTM and CDR2 is ANQGSEA. V lost 7 bases, J lost 5 bases, and 20 bases lay in between. The CDR3 has 15 amino acids. This CDR3 is CSATKGGAGTGELFF. CDR3 in DNA: TGCAGCGCCACGAAGGGGGGAGCAGGGACCGGGGAGCTGTTTTTT.

This sequence joins TRBV5-5 and TRBJ2-5; D might be TRBD1 (5 bases). Per germline, CDR1 SGHKS and CDR2 YYEKEE (reference sequence). This CDR3 is built from 13 residues. Between the trimmed V and J ends, which lost 4 bases and 5 bases, there was a span of 12 bases. The CDR3 nucleotides are TGTGCCAGCAGCCCCCCCCAGGGCGAGACCCAGTACTTC. It encodes CASSPPQGETQYF.

The V gene is TRBV5-5, the J gene TRBJ2-1, with D tentatively TRBD1 or TRBD2 (5 bases each). The CDR3 length is 15 residues. V was clipped by 3 bases and J by 2 bases, with 12 bases between them. CDR1 and CDR2 from the germline V gene are SGHKS and YYEKEE (reference sequence). The CDR3 region is CASSSLGTPYNEQFF. The CDR3 coding sequence is TGTGCCAGCAGCTCGCTGGGGACCCCCTACAATGAGCAGTTCTTC.

The chain joins TRBV10-3 to TRBJ2-3; D is unresolved. Per germline, CDR1 ENHRY and CDR2 SYGVKD. This CDR3 comprises 14 residues. Trimming removed 10 bases at V and 2 bases at J, with 16 bases between. CDR3 coding DNA: TGTGCCACTCGGATGGAAAGGGACACAGATACGCAGTATTTT. It specifies CATRMERDTDTQYF.

The chain couples TRBV6-1 to TRBJ1-2; tentatively, D is TRBD1 (5 bases). The CDR3 consists of 13 residues. Trimming took off 2 bases at V and 6 bases at J, with 10 bases between the two ends. Germline V gene data show CDR1 as MNHNS and CDR2 as SASEGT. CDR3 in DNA: TGTGCCAGCAGTGAACGGAGGGGAGATGGCTACACCTTC. Translating gives CASSERRGDGYTF.

The chain employs TRBV2 and TRBJ2-3, with a possible D match to TRBD1 (5 bases). The CDR3 length is 16 residues. In germline, CDR1 is SNHLY, CDR2 FYNNEI. V lost 2 bases and J 1 base, leaving 13 bases between the germline ends. The CDR3 nucleotides are TGTGCCAGCAGTGAACAGGGCTCCACTCGCACAGATACGCAGTATTTT. Protein sequence: CASSEQGSTRTDTQYF.

The chain uses TRBV18 and TRBJ2-3; D gene unclear. The CDR3 runs 14 residues. The V and J ends lost 0 bases and 2 bases respectively, with 6 bases between them. The germline V gene has CDR1 KGHSH and CDR2 LQKENI. CDR3 bases: TGTGCCAGCTCACCACCTATGAACACAGATACGCAGTATTTT. It is translated as CASSPPMNTDTQYF.

This chain uses TRBV6-6 with TRBJ2-7; D gene uncertain. The CDR3 is made up of 14 amino acids. V was trimmed by 5 bases and J by 6 bases, leaving 17 bases between them. Germline V gene lookup returns CDR1 MNHNY and CDR2 SVGAGI (reference sequence). The CDR3 coding sequence is TGTGCCAGCAGTCCCCAGGCCGCGACGGGCGAGCAGTACGTC. It is translated as CASSPQAATGEQYV.

This chain joins TRBV5-1 and TRBJ1-3; the D is unclear. Germline CDR1 is SGHRS and CDR2 is YFSETQ. Trimming stripped 3 bases from V and 1 base from J, with 14 bases between. There are 16 residues in the CDR3. CDR3 residues: CASSYLGPKSGNTIYF. The DNA for the CDR3 is TGCGCCAGCAGCTACTTGGGCCCAAAATCTGGAAACACCATATATTTT.

The chain uses TRBV5-1 and TRBJ2-3; D might be TRBD2 (6 bases). CDR1 SGHRS and CDR2 YFSETQ come from the germline V gene. The CDR3 sequence is 14 residues long. V lost 0 bases and J lost 9, with 14 bases in between. The CDR3 DNA reads TGCGCCAGCAGCTTGGAACTAGCAGAAGGCACGCAGTATTTT. Its protein is CASSLELAEGTQYF.